The clone carrying this TCR beta chain was seen once. Its target is not known. With 60 Vbeta and 13 Jbeta primers, the PCR was carried out. Profiling relied on immunoSEQ multiplex PCR, and the TCRdb table lists in-frame clones only, not all of them. Here the sample spans more than 95,000 clones, roughly 72% being singletons. This record belongs to a study of cytomegalovirus exposure and HLA in healthy donors. Study-wide points: There were a few CMV-associated chains whose specificity for CMV antigens was confirmed in vitro. Sequencing likely produced, as an artifact, a cluster of highly shared sequence variants.

Donors likely had unrecorded immune exposures despite being nominally healthy when sampled. J gave up 2 bases and V 5 bases, and 5 bases lay outside the gene matches. Germline values: CDR1 SNHLY, CDR2 FYNNEI. The CDR3 is 15 residues long. Sequenced input: PBMCs. The receptor's source is a woman in her fifties or sixties in good health and CMV-seropositive. The V and J genes are TRBV2 and TRBJ2-3, with 9 bases matching TRBD2. CDR3 coding DNA: TGTGCCAGCAGTATCCTAGCGGGATCCACAGATACGCAGTATTTT. Its protein is CASSILAGSTDTQYF.